The 19 T cell receptor beta chains listed next were all sequenced from one sample in a study of cytomegalovirus exposure and HLA in healthy donors. The PCR employed 60 Vbeta primers together with 13 Jbeta primers. The repertoire was sequenced with immunoSEQ multiplex PCR; TCRdb's copy has only in-frame clones and lacks some. The data contain about 170,000 clones, around 80% of them singletons. The sequencing input was PBMCs. All receptors come from a woman in her fifties or sixties in good health and CMV-seropositive.

This clone was seen a handful of times. The rearrangement links TRBV30 to TRBJ2-7, with 9 nucleotides matching TRBD2. This CDR3 region has 17 residues. CDR1 and CDR2 (germline): GTSNPN, SVGIG (reference sequence). V dropped 2 bases and J dropped 2; count of bases not matched to a gene: 13. CDR3 region: CAWSQPPRLAATYEQYF. The CDR3 DNA sequence: TGTGCCTGGAGTCAACCACCCCGACTAGCGGCTACCTACGAGCAGTACTTC.

The J gene is TRBJ2-5, the V gene TRBV2; possibly TRBD2 for D (5 bases). Trimming stripped 5 bases from V and 1 base from J, with 11 bases between. The CDR3 sequence is 14 residues long. Germline V gene data show CDR1 as SNHLY and CDR2 as FYNNEI. As DNA, the CDR3 is TGTGCCAGCAGTATAGACCGGGGCCAAGAGACCCAGTACTTC. It translates to CASSIDRGQETQYF. Based on the CDR3 plus reference TRBV2 and TRBJ2-5, the full variable domain is EPEVTQTPSHQVTQMGQEVILRCVPISNHLYFYWYRQILGQKVEFLVSFYNNEISEKSEIFDDQFSVERPDGSNFTLKIRSTKLEDSAMYFCASSIDRGQETQYFGPGTRLLVL.

The chain carries TRBV2 and TRBJ2-7; 11 bases map to TRBD2. Germline V CDR1 and CDR2: SNHLY, FYNNEI. This CDR3 region has 16 residues. V shed 3 bases, J shed 5 bases, and the junction held 9 bases outside the gene matches. The CDR3 DNA reads as TGTGCCAGCAGTGACGCCCCGACTAGCGGGATCCACGAGCAGTACTTC. It yields the protein CASSDAPTSGIHEQYF.

The chain combines TRBV5-1 with TRBJ2-5; TRBD1 matches 11 bases. The germline CDR1 and CDR2 sequences are SGHRS and YFSETQ. V shed 3 bases, J shed 5 bases, and the junction held 6 bases outside the gene matches. This CDR3 region has 15 residues. DNA for the CDR3: TGCGCCAGCAGCTCAGGACAGGGGGCGCCGGAGACCCAGTACTTC. As protein: CASSSGQGAPETQYF. Combining the CDR3 with reference TRBV5-1 and TRBJ2-5 gives the whole variable domain KAGVTQTPRYLIKTRGQQVTLSCSPISGHRSVSWYQQTPGQGLQFLFEYFSETQRNKGNFPGRFSGRQFSNSRSEMNVSTLELGDSALYLCASSSGQGAPETQYFGPGTRLLVL.

The V gene is TRBV14, the J gene TRBJ2-3, with 8 bases matching TRBD1. The CDR3 length is 13 residues. Germline lookup yields CDR1 SGHDN and CDR2 FVKESK. Germline trimming cut 9 bases from V and 4 bases from J; bases unmatched to any gene: 6. CDR3: CASRTTGADTQYF. The CDR3 DNA reads as TGTGCCAGTCGGACGACAGGGGCAGATACGCAGTATTTT.

This clone was recorded only once. The chain joins TRBV9 to TRBJ1-3; D gene uncertain. V lost 0 bases, J lost 0 bases, and 7 bases lay in between. CDR1 is SGDLS and CDR2 is YYNGEE in the germline V gene. CDR3 length: 15 amino acids. The CDR3 protein is CASSVGGFSGNTIYF. CDR3 DNA sequence: TGTGCCAGCAGCGTAGGAGGGTTCTCTGGAAACACCATATATTTT.

This clone has a handful of counts. This chain links TRBV6-6 with TRBJ1-1, with D possibly TRBD1 on 5 matching bases. Trimming removed 5 bases at V and 7 bases at J, with 11 bases between. The CDR3 is 12 amino acids. Germline loops: CDR1 MNHNY, CDR2 SVGAGI (reference sequence). CDR3 nucleotide sequence: TGTGCCAGCAGTACCACAGGTCGTGAAGCTTTCTTT. It is translated as CASSTTGREAFF.

This chain uses TRBV4-1 with TRBJ2-7; TRBD2 matches 14 bases. Looked up from germline, CDR1 is MGHRA and CDR2 is YSYEKL. The CDR3 contains 18 residues. V lost 0 bases to trimming and J lost 2 bases; unmatched junction nucleotides: 6. As DNA, the CDR3 is TGCGCCAGCAGCCAAGATGAGCCGGGACTAGCGGGGGCCTACGAGCAGTACTTC. Residues: CASSQDEPGLAGAYEQYF.

This clone was recorded only once. The V and J genes are TRBV10-3 and TRBJ2-7; weak D call: TRBD2 (5 bases). This CDR3 contains 14 residues. Germline CDR1 is ENHRY and CDR2 is SYGVKD. The V gene lost 1 base and the J gene lost 2 bases, with 9 bases spanning the gap. The CDR3 nucleotides read TGTGCCATCAGTGAGTGGCTAGCCGCCTACGAGCAGTACTTC. This sequence encodes CAISEWLAAYEQYF.

This clone appeared a few times. The chain employs TRBV18 and TRBJ1-2; unclear D gene. Per the germline V gene, CDR1 is KGHSH and CDR2 is LQKENI. The CDR3 covers 11 residues. V was clipped by 2 bases and J by 8 bases, with 6 bases between them. The CDR3 is CASSPERGYTF. For the CDR3, the DNA is TGTGCCAGCTCACCAGAGCGGGGCTACACCTTC. Using reference TRBV18 and TRBJ1-2 for the parts outside the CDR3, the full variable domain is NAGVMQNPRHLVRRRGQEARLRCSPMKGHSHVYWYRQLPEEGLKFMVYLQKENIIDESGMPKERFSAEFPKEGPSILRIQQVVRGDSAAYFCASSPERGYTFGSGTRLTVV.

This clone was detected a few times. The gene calls are TRBV5-1 and TRBJ2-7; 7 nucleotides match TRBD1. This CDR3 region has 15 residues. V shed 4 bases, J shed 2 bases, and the junction held 9 bases outside the gene matches. Germline CDR1 and CDR2: SGHRS and YFSETQ. The CDR3 region is CASSPISTGTYEQYF. CDR3 in DNA: TGCGCCAGCAGCCCGATCTCGACAGGGACCTACGAGCAGTACTTC.

The CDR3 region has the DNA TGCGCCAGCAGTCAATCTTTGGCATTCCGCTACGAGCAGTACTTC. Encoded protein: CASSQSLAFRYEQYF. The V call is TRBV23-1, the J call TRBJ2-7; unclear D gene. TRBV23-1 is marked as an open reading frame, function uncertain. This CDR3 has 15 residues. V dropped 0 bases and J dropped 3 bases, with 12 bases sitting between them.

J is TRBJ1-1 and V is TRBV5-4; the match to TRBD1 covers 10 bases. The ends lost 4 bases at V and 3 bases at J; junction bases unmatched: 9. Germline V CDR1 and CDR2: SGHNT, YYREEE (reference sequence). This CDR3 comprises 16 residues. The CDR3 sequence: CASSRNRDRGDTEAFF. The CDR3 DNA reads as TGTGCCAGCAGCCGAAACCGGGACAGGGGCGACACTGAAGCTTTCTTT.

This clone has just a few counts. J is TRBJ2-7 and V is TRBV18, with a tentative D call TRBD2 (5 bases). With 3 bases removed from V and 4 bases from J, the gap between germline ends came to 10 bases. CDR3 size: 13 residues. Germline CDR1 and CDR2: KGHSH and LQKENI. This chain's CDR3 is CASSPPDSYEQYF. In DNA form, the CDR3 reads TGTGCCAGCTCACCCCCGGACTCATACGAGCAGTACTTC.

The chain carries TRBV11-3 and TRBJ2-7; D not certain. The germline V gene has CDR1 SGHNT and CDR2 YENEEA. The CDR3 contains 14 residues. With 5 bases removed from V and 4 bases from J, the gap between germline ends came to 15 bases. CDR3 loop: CASSLFLGMYEQYF. CDR3 sequence (DNA): TGTGCCAGCAGCCTGTTCCTAGGAATGTACGAGCAGTACTTC.

The chain carries TRBV5-8 and TRBJ2-2; D unresolved. This CDR3 is built from 14 residues. The germline V gene encodes CDR1 SGHTS and CDR2 YDEGEE. V dropped 0 bases and J dropped 1 base, with 4 bases sitting between them. CDR3 region: CASSLGQNTGELFF. CDR3 in DNA: TGTGCCAGCAGCTTGGGACAGAACACCGGGGAGCTGTTTTTT. Using reference TRBV5-8 and TRBJ2-2 for the parts outside the CDR3, the full variable domain is EAGVTQSPTHLIKTRGQQATLRCSPISGHTSVYWYQQALGLGLQFLLWYDEGEERNRGNFPPRFSGRQFPNYSSELNVNALELEDSALYLCASSLGQNTGELFFGEGSRLTVL.

The chain couples TRBV6-1 to TRBJ1-5, with 9 nucleotides matching TRBD1. This CDR3 comprises 16 residues. Losses at the gene ends were 1 base for V and 4 bases for J; bases not matched to a gene: 5. Germline V gives CDR1 MNHNS, CDR2 SASEGT. The CDR3 loop is CASSEVTGTGNQPQHF. In nucleotides, the CDR3 is TGTGCCAGCAGTGAAGTAACCGGGACAGGGAATCAGCCCCAGCATTTT.

The chain couples TRBV4-3 to TRBJ1-2, with 10 bases matching TRBD1. CDR3 length: 17 residues. Germline CDR1 is LGHNA and CDR2 is YSLEER. V gave up 1 base and J gave up 3 bases; unmatched junction bases: 8. CDR3 DNA: TGCGCCAGCAGCCAAGGGCCCCCGGGACAGGGGTACTATGGCTACACCTTC. Protein product: CASSQGPPGQGYYGYTF.

This clone occurred a few times. The chain employs TRBV19 and TRBJ2-7, with D possibly TRBD1 on 5 matching bases. Germline V gives CDR1 LNHDA, CDR2 SQIVND (reference sequence). The CDR3 is 12 residues long. V lost 7 bases and J lost 3, with 10 bases in between. CDR3 in DNA: TGTGCCAGTACAACAGGAAACTACGAGCAGTACTTC. Its protein product is CASTTGNYEQYF.